Each of the 10 T cell receptor beta chains below was sequenced from the same sample in a study of shared clonotypes between healthy human individuals. The protocol was immunoSEQ multiplex PCR, while the TCRdb copy is restricted to in-frame clones and leaves out a portion. The data contain 1.5 million to 2.5 million clones, about 94% of them seen just once; the ten biggest clones take up approximately 1.2%. CD45RO negativity and positive selection for CCR7 defined naive CD8 cells, a population that excluded terminally differentiated effector memory CD45RA+ cells. The sample consisted of naive CD8+ T cells sorted from blood. All receptors derive from a young man in good health.

This rearrangement joins TRBV5-6 to TRBJ2-5; 7 bases line up with TRBD2. In germline, CDR1 is SGHDT, CDR2 YYEEEE. CDR3 length equals 16 residues. Germline trimming cut 1 base from V and 4 bases from J; bases unmatched to any gene: 10. The CDR3 here is CASSLRYREGSETQYF. DNA for the CDR3: TGTGCCAGCAGCTTGAGGTATAGGGAGGGGTCAGAGACCCAGTACTTC.

The chain is built from TRBV9 and TRBJ1-1; D perhaps matches TRBD1 (6 bases). Between the trimmed V and J ends, which lost 0 bases and 4 bases, there was a span of 13 bases. Looked up from germline, CDR1 is SGDLS and CDR2 is YYNGEE. The CDR3 has 15 residues. For the CDR3, the DNA is TGTGCCAGCAGCGTAGGTTTGGGGGGCGGCACTGAAGCTTTCTTT. Its protein is CASSVGLGGGTEAFF.

The chain recombines TRBV21-1 with TRBJ1-6. TRBV21-1 represents a pseudogene. This CDR3 spans 17 amino acids. The CDR3 sequence: CASSQDGEIAWNSPLHF. CDR3 nucleotides: TGTGCCAGCAGCCAAGACGGGGAAATTGCTTGGAATTCACCCCTCCACTTT.

The chain employs TRBV10-3 and TRBJ2-6, with D possibly matching TRBD1 (6 bases). This CDR3 is 15 amino acids long. Germline V gene data show CDR1 as ENHRY and CDR2 as SYGVKD. V lost 11 bases, J lost 0 bases, and 14 bases lay in between. The DNA for the CDR3 is TGTGCCGCCCGACAGGAGAGCTCTGGGGCCAACGTCCTGACTTTC. Translation gives CAARQESSGANVLTF.

The rearrangement uses TRBV4-3 and TRBJ2-1; the D gene is possibly TRBD1 (5 bases). The CDR3 sequence is 14 residues long. V shed 6 bases and J shed 7 bases, with 16 bases lying between them. Germline lookup yields CDR1 LGHNA and CDR2 YSLEER. The CDR3 spells CASSDGPGRNEQFF. The CDR3 DNA follows: TGCGCCAGCAGTGATGGCCCAGGGCGGAATGAGCAGTTCTTC.

This clone was observed a single time. The chain's CDR3 is CASSSGTSGIPQYF. CDR3 in DNA: TGTGCCAGCAGCTCGGGGACTAGCGGGATACCGCAGTATTTT. The gene calls are TRBV7-2 and TRBJ2-3; 13 bases map to TRBD2. This CDR3 region has 14 residues. With 4 bases clipped from V and 10 bases from J, the junction kept 5 bases outside the gene matches. Germline CDR1 is SGHTA and CDR2 is FQGNSA. Together with reference TRBV7-2 and TRBJ2-3, the CDR3 gives the full variable domain: GAGVSQSPSNKVTEKGKDVELRCDPISGHTALYWYRQSLGQGLEFLIYFQGNSAPDKSGLPSDRFSAERTGGSVSTLTIQRTQQEDSAVYLCASSSGTSGIPQYFGPGTRLTVL.

Note on this clone: The junction and the germline gene differ at one end; a read error may be behind it. The CDR3 DNA follows: TGTGCTAGCAGCCCGGGAAGTGCGAACACCGGGGAGCTGTTTTTT. Encoded protein: CASSPGSANTGELFF. The gene calls are TRBV7-7 and TRBJ2-2; tentatively, D is TRBD2 (5 bases). Germline CDR1 is SSHAT and CDR2 is FNYEAQ (reference sequence). The CDR3 runs 15 residues.

Only one count was recorded for this clone. The rearrangement joins TRBV9 to TRBJ2-2; D might be TRBD2 (6 bases). Germline lookup yields CDR1 SGDLS and CDR2 YYNGEE. V was trimmed by 2 bases and J by 1 base, leaving 18 bases between them. The CDR3 is 18 amino acids. CDR3 in amino acids: CASSVDLVGSGNTGELFF. CDR3 DNA sequence: TGTGCCAGCAGCGTCGATCTGGTGGGTAGCGGGAACACCGGGGAGCTGTTTTTT. The full variable domain, rest sourced from reference TRBV9 and TRBJ2-2, is DSGVTQTPKHLITATGQRVTLRCSPRSGDLSVYWYQQSLDQGLQFLIQYYNGEERAKGNILERFSAQQFPDLHSELNLSSLELGDSALYFCASSVDLVGSGNTGELFFGEGSRLTVL.

V gene TRBV19 combines with J gene TRBJ2-7; D call uncertain. Trimming pared 3 bases from V and 4 bases from J, leaving 10 bases between. The germline CDR1 and CDR2 sequences are LNHDA and SQIVND (reference sequence). The CDR3 covers 13 residues. Here the CDR3 reads CASSITEAYEQYF. Here the CDR3 DNA reads TGTGCCAGTAGTATTACTGAGGCTTACGAGCAGTACTTC.

The chain couples TRBV4-1 to TRBJ2-3; weak D call: TRBD1 (6 bases). This CDR3 comprises 13 residues. Germline-derived CDR1 and CDR2 are MGHRA and YSYEKL. The V end was cut by 4 bases, the J end by 5 bases, with 10 bases between. The CDR3 here is CASSPIGGDTQYF. In DNA, the CDR3 is TGCGCCAGCAGCCCGATAGGGGGAGATACGCAGTATTTT.